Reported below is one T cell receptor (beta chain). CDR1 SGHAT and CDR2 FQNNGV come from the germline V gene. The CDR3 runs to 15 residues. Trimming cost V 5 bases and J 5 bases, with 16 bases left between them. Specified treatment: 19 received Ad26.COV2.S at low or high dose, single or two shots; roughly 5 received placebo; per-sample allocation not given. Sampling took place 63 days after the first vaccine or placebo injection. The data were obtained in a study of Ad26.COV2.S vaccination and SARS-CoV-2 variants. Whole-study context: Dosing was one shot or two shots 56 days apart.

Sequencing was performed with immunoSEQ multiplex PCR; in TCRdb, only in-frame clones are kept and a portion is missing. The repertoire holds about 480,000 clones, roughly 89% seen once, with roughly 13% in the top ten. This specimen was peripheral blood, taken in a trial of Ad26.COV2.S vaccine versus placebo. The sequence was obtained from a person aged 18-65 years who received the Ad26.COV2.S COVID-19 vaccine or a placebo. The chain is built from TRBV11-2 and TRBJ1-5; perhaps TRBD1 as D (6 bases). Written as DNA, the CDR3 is TGTGCCAGCAGCCCGCCAGGCAGGGGAGATCAGCCCCAGCATTTT. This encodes CASSPPGRGDQPQHF.